The 25 T cell receptor beta chains listed next were all sequenced from one sample in a study of PD-1 blockade in mismatch repair-deficient tumors. Profiling relied on immunoSEQ multiplex PCR, and the TCRdb table lists in-frame clones only, not all of them. The sample has tens of thousands of clones; about 91% are singletons. The source material was peripheral blood, sampled 52 weeks after starting pembrolizumab. All receptors derive from an adult with mismatch repair-deficient cancer.

The genes are TRBV7-8 and TRBJ2-5, with no clear D. The CDR3 is 15 residues long. Germline values: CDR1 SGHVS, CDR2 FQNEAQ. V was cut by 0 bases and J by 1 base, with 9 bases left in between. In nucleotides, the CDR3 is TGTGCCAGCAGCTTAGCAGAGCACCCCCAAGAGACCCAGTACTTC. This gives the protein CASSLAEHPQETQYF.

The chain employs TRBV7-6 and TRBJ2-1; a weak D match, TRBD2 (5 bases). The CDR3 has 14 amino acids. V lost 5 bases to trimming and J lost 7 bases, with 15 bases between them. Germline V gives CDR1 SGHVS, CDR2 FNYEAQ. The CDR3 DNA is TGTGCCAGCAGCCTAGGACTGTCACCAAATGAGCAGTTCTTC. It is translated as CASSLGLSPNEQFF.

A word on this clone: The sample carries other DNA sequences with the same CDR3. This chain uses TRBV29-1 with TRBJ2-4, with D unclear. The germline gives CDR1 SQVTM, CDR2 ANQGSEA. The CDR3 consists of 13 residues. Between the trimmed V and J ends, which lost 7 bases and 5 bases, there was a span of 15 bases. The DNA of the CDR3 is TGCAGCGCCGAGGTACTACCAGAAAACATTCAGTACTTC. Amino acids: CSAEVLPENIQYF.

The chain combines TRBV30 with TRBJ2-3, with 8 bases lining up with TRBD1. V shed 4 bases, J shed 2 bases, and the junction held 11 bases outside the gene matches. In germline, CDR1 is GTSNPN, CDR2 SVGIG (reference sequence). CDR3 size: 16 residues. Here the CDR3 DNA reads TGTGCCTGGACAGGGGGCCGCCGTAAAAACACAGATACGCAGTATTTT. Protein sequence: CAWTGGRRKNTDTQYF.

The chain links TRBV6-4 to TRBJ2-3, with unresolved D. Germline V gives CDR1 MRHNA, CDR2 SNTAGT. Trimming left V 4 bases short and J 0 bases short, with 8 bases between. The CDR3 covers 14 residues. The CDR3 DNA reads TGTGCCAGCAGTGCTACCGGGAGCACAGATACGCAGTATTTT. This gives the protein CASSATGSTDTQYF.

The chain recombines TRBV5-1 with TRBJ2-7; tentatively, D is TRBD2 (5 bases). CDR3 size: 13 residues. The ends were cut back, 0 bases at V and 6 bases at J, with 10 bases in the middle. In germline, CDR1 is SGHRS, CDR2 YFSETQ. In DNA, the CDR3 is TGCGCCAGCAGCTTGGCCGAGAGGGCCGAGCAGTACTTC. Its translation: CASSLAERAEQYF.

The chain recombines TRBV4-3 with TRBJ1-2; D call uncertain. This CDR3 comprises 13 residues. The V gene's germline CDR1 is LGHNA and CDR2 YSLEER. V shed 2 bases and J shed 8 bases, with 12 bases lying between them. This CDR3 reads CASSQPDQVGYTF. DNA for the CDR3: TGCGCCAGCAGCCAACCAGACCAGGTGGGCTACACCTTC.

The CDR3 is CSVEKDRVEAFF. DNA for the CDR3: TGCAGCGTAGAAAAGGACAGGGTCGAAGCTTTCTTT. V usage is TRBV29-1 and J usage is TRBJ1-1, with TRBD1 matching 8 bases. This CDR3 comprises 12 residues. J lost 8 bases, V lost 6 bases, and 8 bases had no gene match. Per germline, CDR1 SQVTM and CDR2 ANQGSEA.

V usage is TRBV29-1 and J usage is TRBJ2-7; D may be TRBD2 (7 bases). V dropped 6 bases and J dropped 6 bases, with 18 bases sitting between them. The CDR3 is 13 amino acids. The germline CDR1 and CDR2 sequences are SQVTM and ANQGSEA. The CDR3 bases are TGCAGCGTCAAAGGGGGGGCCATAAGCGAGCAGTACTTC. Translation: CSVKGGAISEQYF.

The sample holds a few counts of this clone. This chain connects TRBV18 to TRBJ2-7; 8 bases agree with TRBD1. Trimming took 6 bases from V and 3 from J; bases not matched to a gene: 4. This CDR3 region has 13 residues. Germline V CDR1 and CDR2: KGHSH, LQKENI. CDR3 sequence (DNA): TGTGCCAGCTCTCCCGGGACAGGCTACGAGCAGTACTTC. Translating it yields CASSPGTGYEQYF.

The rearrangement uses TRBV6-5 and TRBJ1-4, with D unclear. The CDR3 consists of 12 residues. V shed 2 bases and J shed 9 bases, with 7 bases lying between them. Looked up from germline, CDR1 is MNHEY and CDR2 is SVGAGI. The CDR3 here is CASSYVGQKLFF. CDR3 coding DNA: TGTGCCAGCAGTTACGTAGGACAAAAACTGTTTTTT.

CDR3 DNA sequence: TGTGCCAGCAGCTTCTGGACTAGCGGCCCCAATGAGCAGTTCTTC. The encoded protein is CASSFWTSGPNEQFF. The rearrangement uses TRBV13 and TRBJ2-1, with 10 bases identical to TRBD2. This CDR3 has 15 residues. Germline V lookup: CDR1 PRHDT, CDR2 FYEKMQ (reference sequence). Trimming removed 3 bases from V and 6 bases from J; junction bases left unmatched: 5. Based on the CDR3 plus reference TRBV13 and TRBJ2-1, the full variable domain is AAGVIQSPRHLIKEKRETATLKCYPIPRHDTVYWYQQGPGQDPQFLISFYEKMQSDKGSIPDRFSAQQFSDYHSELNMSSLELGDSALYFCASSFWTSGPNEQFFGPGTRLTVL.

The genes are TRBV27 and TRBJ2-1; 8 nucleotides agree with TRBD1. With 1 base clipped from V and 3 bases from J, the junction kept 11 bases outside the gene matches. Germline values: CDR1 MNHEY, CDR2 SMNVEV (reference sequence). The CDR3 is made up of 18 amino acids. The CDR3 nucleotides read TGTGCCAGCAGTTTATTGGCAGGGGGCTCACAGTTCTACAATGAGCAGTTCTTC. Its protein is CASSLLAGGSQFYNEQFF.

The V gene is TRBV11-2, the J gene TRBJ2-7; D is perhaps TRBD2 (5 bases). From germline, CDR1 is SGHAT and CDR2 FQNNGV. There are 14 residues in the CDR3. With 1 base removed from V and 6 bases from J, the gap between germline ends came to 13 bases. The CDR3 DNA is TGTGCCAGCAGCTTAGGCCTAGCAGTCCGCGAGCAGTACTTC. It yields the protein CASSLGLAVREQYF.

The V and J genes are TRBV4-3 and TRBJ1-1; D is uncertain. Germline V gene data show CDR1 as LGHNA and CDR2 as YSLEER. This CDR3 is 14 amino acids long. The germline V and J ends were trimmed by 0 bases and 4 bases, with 9 bases remaining between them. The CDR3 loop reads CASSQDTAGTEAFF. For the CDR3, the DNA is TGCGCCAGCAGCCAAGATACCGCAGGCACTGAAGCTTTCTTT.

V and J are TRBV4-2 and TRBJ2-2, with 9 nucleotides matching TRBD1. The length of the CDR3 is 18 residues. Trimming cost V 5 bases and J 0 bases; bases outside gene matches: 10. In germline, CDR1 is LGHNA, CDR2 YNFKEQ. CDR3 in amino acids: CASSVNRGPRSNTGELFF. CDR3 nucleotides: TGTGCCAGCAGCGTGAACAGGGGGCCCCGATCGAACACCGGGGAGCTGTTTTTT.

The V and J genes are TRBV7-6 and TRBJ2-5; D call uncertain. The CDR3 length is 11 residues. The V gene lost 9 bases and the J gene lost 5 bases, with 10 bases spanning the gap. CDR1 SGHVS and CDR2 FNYEAQ come from the germline V gene. In DNA form, the CDR3 reads TGTGCCAGTAGGGATGGGGAGACCCAGTACTTC. Translated: CASRDGETQYF.

The rearrangement joins TRBV7-9 to TRBJ1-2; 11 nucleotides line up with TRBD1. The CDR3 consists of 14 residues. The germline V gene encodes CDR1 SEHNR and CDR2 FQNEAQ (reference sequence). The V gene end was trimmed by 5 bases and the J gene end by 7 bases; junction bases not matched to a gene: 6. The CDR3 protein is CASSPDRGQGGYTF. The CDR3 region has the DNA TGTGCCAGCAGCCCGGACAGGGGGCAGGGTGGCTACACCTTC.

The CDR3 protein is CASSLVFRIANYGYTF. In nucleotides, the CDR3 is TGTGCCAGCTCACTTGTTTTCAGGATCGCTAACTATGGCTACACCTTC. The chain employs TRBV18 and TRBJ1-2; D is undetermined. CDR1 KGHSH and CDR2 LQKENI come from the germline V gene. This CDR3 spans 16 amino acids. Trimming shortened V by 4 bases and J by 0 bases, and 15 bases separated the two germline ends.

The rearrangement links TRBV28 to TRBJ2-5; 8 positions match TRBD1. J gave up 5 bases and V 5 bases, and 7 bases lay outside the gene matches. This CDR3 has 14 residues. Germline loops: CDR1 MDHEN, CDR2 SYDVKM. The chain's CDR3 is CASSTRTGQETQYF. In DNA form, the CDR3 reads TGTGCCAGCAGTACTCGGACAGGGCAGGAGACCCAGTACTTC.

This sequence joins TRBV7-9 and TRBJ2-6, with a tentative D call TRBD2 (7 bases). Germline CDR1 is SEHNR and CDR2 is FQNEAQ (reference sequence). The CDR3 totals 19 residues. V was trimmed by 4 bases and J by 1 base, leaving 20 bases between them. CDR3 region: CASSSPQRGARSGANVLTF. The CDR3 bases are TGTGCCAGCAGCTCACCCCAACGGGGGGCGCGGTCTGGGGCCAACGTCCTGACTTTC.

This chain links TRBV27 with TRBJ1-5; maybe TRBD1 (6 bases). The CDR3 loop spans 14 amino acids. Looked up from germline, CDR1 is MNHEY and CDR2 is SMNVEV (reference sequence). V was cut by 3 bases and J by 7 bases, with 13 bases left in between. The CDR3 region is CASSFSGVEQPQHF. The CDR3 region has the DNA TGTGCCAGCAGTTTTTCAGGGGTTGAGCAGCCCCAGCATTTT.

The rearrangement joins TRBV11-3 to TRBJ2-1, with D possibly being TRBD2 (5 bases). Per the germline V gene, CDR1 is SGHNT and CDR2 is YENEEA. This CDR3 comprises 13 residues. Trimming removed 2 bases from V and 6 bases from J, with 8 bases in between. This CDR3 reads CASSLRTFNEQFF. CDR3 in DNA: TGTGCCAGCAGCTTAAGGACTTTCAATGAGCAGTTCTTC. The full variable domain, completed using reference TRBV11-3 and TRBJ2-1, is EAGVVQSPRYKIIEKKQPVAFWCNPISGHNTLYWYLQNLGQGPELLIRYENEEAVDDSQLPKDRFSAERLKGVDSTLKIQPAELGDSAVYLCASSLRTFNEQFFGPGTRLTVL.

The chain uses TRBV7-8 and TRBJ2-2; 8 bases agree with TRBD1. The CDR3 loop spans 16 amino acids. V was clipped by 2 bases and J by 3 bases; unmatched bases: 5. Germline V gene lookup returns CDR1 SGHVS and CDR2 FQNEAQ. The CDR3 reads CASSLRAGGDTGELFF. In DNA form, the CDR3 reads TGTGCCAGCAGCTTAAGGGCAGGGGGCGACACCGGGGAGCTGTTTTTT.

The V gene is TRBV6-1, the J gene TRBJ2-3, with a tentative D call TRBD2 (7 bases). The CDR3 is made up of 16 amino acids. V dropped 2 bases and J dropped 0 bases, with 12 bases sitting between them. Germline CDR1 and CDR2: MNHNS and SASEGT. CDR3 nucleotide sequence: TGTGCCAGCAGTGAATTAGGGGGGGGAAGCACAGATACGCAGTATTTT. Protein sequence: CASSELGGGSTDTQYF.